The 8 T cell receptor beta chains below come from one sample, sequenced in a study of shared clonotypes between healthy human individuals. Libraries were prepared by immunoSEQ multiplex PCR; TCRdb keeps only in-frame clonotypes and omits some of them. The sample carries 2,500,000 or so clones, roughly nine tenths recorded once. The sequencing input was naive CD4+ T cells sorted from blood. Subset defined: CD45RA+ positively selected. These receptors were obtained from a man aged 18-30 years in good health.

The V call is TRBV6-1, the J call TRBJ1-2; TRBD1 matches 7 bases. The CDR3 is 15 amino acids. Germline trimming cut 8 bases from V and 5 bases from J; bases unmatched to any gene: 14. Germline-derived CDR1 and CDR2 are MNHNS and SASEGT. As DNA, the CDR3 is TGTGCCAGCCTGACGCGACAGGGAGGTTGGTATGGCTACACCTTC. It yields the protein CASLTRQGGWYGYTF.

V and J are TRBV2 and TRBJ1-5; 7 bases line up with TRBD1. Germline CDR1 is SNHLY and CDR2 is FYNNEI. J was trimmed by 6 bases and V by 1 base; bases with no gene match: 6. This CDR3 region has 15 residues. The CDR3 spells CASSEGESGGQPQHF. The CDR3 DNA is TGTGCCAGCAGTGAAGGAGAGTCAGGGGGTCAGCCCCAGCATTTT.

The V call is TRBV5-1, the J call TRBJ1-4; D gene unclear. There are 16 residues in the CDR3. Trimming took 2 bases from V and 0 from J, leaving 11 bases between them. Per germline, CDR1 SGHRS and CDR2 YFSETQ. CDR3 sequence: CASSLNSDTTNEKLFF. The CDR3 nucleotides are TGCGCCAGCAGCTTAAACTCAGACACAACTAATGAAAAACTGTTTTTT. Looking up the rest from reference TRBV5-1 and TRBJ1-4 gives the full variable domain: KAGVTQTPRYLIKTRGQQVTLSCSPISGHRSVSWYQQTPGQGLQFLFEYFSETQRNKGNFPGRFSGRQFSNSRSEMNVSTLELGDSALYLCASSLNSDTTNEKLFFGSGTQLSVL.

V and J are TRBV6-1 and TRBJ2-6; D is tentatively TRBD1 or TRBD2 (5 bases each). CDR3 length equals 15 residues. Trimming stripped 11 bases from V and 2 bases from J, with 16 bases between. Germline V gene sequence: CDR1 MNHNS, CDR2 SASEGT. DNA for the CDR3: TGTGCCGGGACGACAGTTGCTGCTGGGGCCAACGTCCTGACTTTC. Encoded protein: CAGTTVAAGANVLTF.

The chain carries TRBV6-1 and TRBJ1-6, with D unclear. The CDR3 sequence is 17 residues long. V gave up 3 bases and J gave up 6 bases, with 18 bases separating them. Germline V lookup: CDR1 MNHNS, CDR2 SASEGT. The CDR3 here is CASSDTLSGLGNSPLHF. The CDR3 DNA follows: TGTGCCAGCAGTGATACCCTCTCTGGACTGGGTAATTCACCCCTCCACTTT.

The genes are TRBV2 and TRBJ1-1; no clear D. V was pared by 4 bases and J by 5 bases, with 8 bases between. The CDR3 has 12 residues. Germline lookup yields CDR1 SNHLY and CDR2 FYNNEI. In DNA form, the CDR3 reads TGTGCCAGCAGTGGCGAGGTAACTGAAGCTTTCTTT. Protein: CASSGEVTEAFF.

The V call is TRBV5-5, the J call TRBJ1-2, with D perhaps matching TRBD1 (6 bases). The CDR3 covers 15 residues. Germline CDR1 is SGHKS and CDR2 is YYEKEE (reference sequence). The V end lost 5 bases, the J end lost 11 bases, and 25 bases lay between the germline ends. CDR3 in DNA: TGTGCCAGCAGTCAGACGCCGGACAGTGGACTATGGTACACCTTC. Amino acids: CASSQTPDSGLWYTF.

The chain joins TRBV28 to TRBJ1-1; no firm D call. Looked up from germline, CDR1 is MDHEN and CDR2 is SYDVKM. This CDR3 has 13 residues. Deletions cut 10 bases from V and 4 bases from J, with 16 bases between. Written as DNA, the CDR3 is TGTGCCACTAGTAAGGGCGGGCGCACTGAAGCTTTCTTT. It translates to CATSKGGRTEAFF.